The TCR beta chain described here comes from a study of cytomegalovirus exposure and HLA in healthy donors. This CDR3 spans 17 amino acids. Germline values: CDR1 SGHTA, CDR2 FQGNSA. Germline trimming cut 3 bases from V and 0 bases from J; bases unmatched to any gene: 6. Primers: 60 Vbeta forward and 13 Jbeta reverse. The data were produced by immunoSEQ multiplex PCR, yet TCRdb's version contains in-frame clones alone and is incomplete. The sample includes 180,000 or so clones, 60% to 85% of them seen just once. As for this clone: Its specificity is unknown.

Study-level points and caveats: According to a later analysis, donors in an Asian-associated ancestry cluster reportedly had fewer N-insertions than the 666-donor mean. With DRB1 most and HLA-C fewest, TCR association rates differed between HLA loci in a later analysis. In presence/absence analyses, roughly uniform sequencing depth across donors was assumed. The study flagged some 170 TCR beta chains as cytomegalovirus-associated.

What was sequenced was PBMCs. The clonotype originates from a man between 18 and 29 years old in good health and CMV-seronegative. The chain links TRBV7-2 to TRBJ2-7, with 12 bases fitting TRBD2. CDR3 sequence (DNA): TGTGCCAGCAGCTTGGGACTAGCGGGTGTCAACTCCTACGAGCAGTACTTC. This encodes CASSLGLAGVNSYEQYF.